This T cell receptor (beta chain) stems from a study of T cell repertoires in cytomegalovirus infection. Turning to the study itself: Public TCR beta signatures indicated both CMV infection and matching HLA type.

TCRdb re-called the reads with MiXCR, one entry per CDR3 protein. The sample lists nearly 550,000 distinct CDR3 sequences; about 15% were seen once. About this clonotype itself: What it recognizes is unknown.

Study-wide findings and caveats: HLA-C-restricted CMV clonotypes gave the most frequent clonotype in two of eight donors.

The CDR3 is made up of 16 amino acids. V was shortened by 0 bases and J by 3 bases, with 15 bases between the two germline ends. Germline V gene sequence: CDR1 PRHDT, CDR2 FYEKMQ (reference sequence). This TCR was recovered from a human donor in good health (CMV status not recorded). Some clones in this sample may be carry-over from other donors' samples. The J gene is TRBJ2-7, the V gene TRBV13, with D maybe TRBD1 (5 bases). Sequencing input: CD8+ T cells from PBMCs. Written as DNA, the CDR3 is TGTGCCAGCAGCTTAGGCTACCCCAGGGAAATCTACGAGCAGTACTTC. It is translated as CASSLGYPREIYEQYF.